The 2 T cell receptor beta chains reported below all come from one sample, sequenced in a study of blood T cell repertoires in COVID-19. The repertoire was sequenced with immunoSEQ multiplex PCR; TCRdb's copy has only in-frame clones and lacks some. The table records approximately 190,000 clones, more than 85% of them present only once. Material: peripheral blood. The receptors come from a man between 65 and 80 years old with active or convalescent COVID-19.

This clone has only one observation. CDR3 region: CASSPLSRGQETQYF. Here the CDR3 DNA reads TGTGCCAGCTCACCCTTATCCAGGGGGCAGGAGACCCAGTACTTC. The V gene is TRBV18, the J gene TRBJ2-5; 8 nucleotides align to TRBD1. The ends lost 3 bases at V and 5 bases at J; junction bases unmatched: 8. Germline CDR1 reads KGHSH; CDR2 reads LQKENI. This CDR3 has 15 residues.

The chain has TRBV4-2 and TRBJ2-7; 8 bases are a match to TRBD2. Germline assignment: CDR1 LGHNA and CDR2 YNFKEQ. Unmatched junction bases numbered 3, after V lost 0 bases and J lost 2 bases. The CDR3 extends over 15 amino acids. The CDR3 coding sequence is TGTGCCAGCAGCCAAGATTTTAGCGGGACCTACGAGCAGTACTTC. Its translation: CASSQDFSGTYEQYF.